The present T cell receptor beta chain was sequenced within a study of T cell responses to AZD1222 COVID-19 vaccine. Notes on the study in general: Repertoire sampling happened only post peak T cell response. At study baseline, merely roughly 6 AZD1222 recipients were seropositive. Targeting of unmutated variant regions was reportedly seen in nearly half of spike-specific TCRs.

Clones were sequenced by immunoSEQ multiplex PCR, and TCRdb holds only the in-frame ones, with some missing. The data show about 73,000 clones, around 88% seen once. With regard to this clone: Its target is unknown.

The starting material was peripheral blood, obtained on day 0 of AZD1222 vaccination. The receptor comes from an adult in good health.

CDR3 sequence (DNA): TGTGCCAGCGGGCCGGTGGCCGGGGAGCTGTTTTTT. As protein: CASGPVAGELFF. This chain connects TRBV7-3 to TRBJ2-2; D is unclear. Germline V gene sequence: CDR1 SGHTA, CDR2 FQGTGA. V shed 8 bases and J shed 6 bases, with 10 bases lying between them. The CDR3 length is 12 residues. The whole variable domain, filled in from reference TRBV7-3 and TRBJ2-2, reads GAGVSQTPSNKVTEKGKYVELRCDPISGHTALYWYRQSLGQGPEFLIYFQGTGAADDSGLPNDRFFAVRPEGSVSTLKIQRTERGDSAVYLCASGPVAGELFFGEGSRLTVL.